This T cell receptor beta chain is drawn from a study of spatial heterogeneity in lung cancer. MiXCR was run by TCRdb on the 5' RACE reads, yielding one entry per CDR3 protein. The data hold 35,000 to 55,000 distinct CDR3 sequences, with approximately 10% observed a single time. Germline V gene lookup returns CDR1 SGHTA and CDR2 FQGNSA. Trimming left V 5 bases short and J 6 bases short, with 15 bases between. The CDR3 is 14 amino acids. This clonotype occurred many times. Time point meaning: blood at routine non-recurrence follow-up after resection. The chain recombines TRBV7-2 with TRBJ2-3; possible D gene TRBD1, 6 bases. The sequence was collected from a male donor with early-stage non-small cell lung cancer. The input for sequencing was PBMCs, taken at follow-up. The CDR3 here is CASSQRHDRDTQYF. The CDR3 bases are TGTGCCAGCAGCCAGAGGCACGACAGGGATACGCAGTATTTT.